These 26 T cell receptor beta chains were all obtained from the same sample, sequenced in a study of cytomegalovirus exposure and HLA in healthy donors. The PCR ran on 60 Vbeta and 13 Jbeta primers. Profiling relied on immunoSEQ multiplex PCR, and the TCRdb table lists in-frame clones only, not all of them. The sample holds about 170,000 clones; almost 80% are singletons and the top ten take about 1%. What was sequenced was PBMCs. These receptors originate from a woman in her 50s in good health and CMV-seropositive.

This chain links TRBV6-1 with TRBJ1-1, with a weak D call TRBD1 (6 bases). Germline V gene lookup returns CDR1 MNHNS and CDR2 SASEGT. The CDR3 runs to 15 residues. Trimming cost V 4 bases and J 1 base, with 13 bases left between them. The CDR3 here is CASSGQVLANTEAFF. The CDR3 DNA reads as TGTGCCAGCAGTGGACAGGTACTCGCGAACACTGAAGCTTTCTTT.

This clone was seen only once. The rearrangement uses TRBV2 and TRBJ1-1; D is undetermined. The length of the CDR3 is 15 residues. Trimming removed 7 bases from V and 0 bases from J, with 15 bases in between. Germline CDR1 and CDR2: SNHLY and FYNNEI. DNA of the CDR3: TGTGCCAGCACCCTCCAGGCAGAGATGAACACTGAAGCTTTCTTT. This sequence encodes CASTLQAEMNTEAFF. Together with reference TRBV2 and TRBJ1-1, the CDR3 gives the full variable domain: EPEVTQTPSHQVTQMGQEVILRCVPISNHLYFYWYRQILGQKVEFLVSFYNNEISEKSEIFDDQFSVERPDGSNFTLKIRSTKLEDSAMYFCASTLQAEMNTEAFFGQGTRLTVV.

The sample holds a few counts of this clone. This sequence joins TRBV7-3 and TRBJ1-1; TRBD1 agrees at 8 bases. CDR3 length: 16 amino acids. V shed 2 bases and J 7 bases; nucleotides not matched to a gene: 12. Germline CDR1 reads SGHTA; CDR2 reads FQGTGA. The CDR3 region has the DNA TGTGCCAGCAGCTTATCACGTCCCGGGACAGGTAATGAAGCTTTCTTT. The encoded protein is CASSLSRPGTGNEAFF.

This rearrangement joins TRBV2 to TRBJ2-3; 7 bases align to TRBD1. This CDR3 has 12 amino acids. Germline V lookup: CDR1 SNHLY, CDR2 FYNNEI. Germline trimming cut 8 bases from V and 5 bases from J; bases unmatched to any gene: 4. The DNA of the CDR3 is TGTGCCAGCTGCCGGGACAGAGATACGCAGTATTTT. Translating it yields CASCRDRDTQYF.

The CDR3 is CASSRTGANTDTQYF. In DNA, the CDR3 is TGCGCCAGCAGCCGGACAGGGGCGAACACAGATACGCAGTATTTT. The chain is built from TRBV10-2 and TRBJ2-3, with 9 nucleotides matching TRBD1. The V gene's germline CDR1 is WSHSY and CDR2 SAAADI. J gave up 2 bases and V 6 bases, and 6 bases lay outside the gene matches. The CDR3 contains 15 residues.

V gene TRBV6-1 combines with J gene TRBJ2-1, with 8 bases aligning to TRBD2. Germline V lookup: CDR1 MNHNS, CDR2 SASEGT. The V and J ends lost 5 bases and 9 bases, in that order; junction bases with no gene match: 12. The CDR3 has 15 residues. The DNA for the CDR3 is TGTGCCAGCAGTTTAGGGACTAGGGAATATAGTGAGCAGTTCTTC. Its translation is CASSLGTREYSEQFF.

To note about this clone: The sample holds other DNA sequences that translate to the same CDR3. This rearrangement joins TRBV5-1 to TRBJ2-5, with D unresolved. The CDR3 loop spans 14 amino acids. Germline CDR1 SGHRS, CDR2 YFSETQ. Deletions cut 2 bases from V and 2 bases from J, with 10 bases between. The CDR3 region is CASSFGGTQETQYF. The CDR3 region has the DNA TGCGCCAGCAGCTTCGGCGGAACTCAAGAGACCCAGTACTTC.

This clone came up once. The rearrangement uses TRBV2 and TRBJ1-6; 11 bases align to TRBD1. The CDR3 has 14 amino acids. Germline CDR1 SNHLY, CDR2 FYNNEI. V was pared by 5 bases and J by 7 bases, with 1 base of the junction left unmatched. CDR3 protein: CASSRDRGNSPLHF. The CDR3 bases are TGTGCCAGCAGTCGGGACAGGGGGAATTCACCCCTCCACTTT.

This chain joins TRBV18 and TRBJ1-1; D remains ambiguous. V was shortened by 1 base and J by 2 bases, with 14 bases between the two germline ends. This CDR3 spans 16 amino acids. Germline V lookup: CDR1 KGHSH, CDR2 LQKENI. CDR3 nucleotides: TGTGCCAGCTCACCACGTCTAGAGTCACCTAACACTGAAGCTTTCTTT. As protein: CASSPRLESPNTEAFF.

V and J are TRBV27 and TRBJ1-2; possible D gene TRBD1, 5 bases. Trimming removed 6 bases from V and 4 bases from J, with 18 bases in between. The CDR3 extends over 15 amino acids. Germline V gene sequence: CDR1 MNHEY, CDR2 SMNVEV (reference sequence). The CDR3 DNA is TGTGCCAGCAGCCCGGGGGGTAAGACCCTCTATGGCTACACCTTC. This gives the protein CASSPGGKTLYGYTF.

Only one count was recorded for this clone. The J gene is TRBJ2-7, the V gene TRBV6-1; 12 bases align to TRBD2. This CDR3 has 17 residues. J lost 0 bases, V lost 2 bases, and 5 bases had no gene match. Looked up from germline, CDR1 is MNHNS and CDR2 is SASEGT. This CDR3 reads CASSERGLAGLSYEQYF. CDR3 in DNA: TGTGCCAGCAGTGAAAGGGGACTAGCGGGCCTCTCCTACGAGCAGTACTTC.

This chain uses TRBV4-1 with TRBJ2-7; a weak D match, TRBD1 (5 bases). The length of the CDR3 is 15 residues. V was pared by 1 base and J by 2 bases, with 12 bases between. The germline V gene encodes CDR1 MGHRA and CDR2 YSYEKL. The CDR3 sequence is CASSQGSQDTYEQYF. The CDR3, as DNA: TGCGCCAGCAGCCAAGGGTCGCAGGACACCTACGAGCAGTACTTC.

The chain joins TRBV6-5 to TRBJ1-2, with TRBD1 identical over 7 bases. The CDR3 extends over 14 amino acids. V trimming: 5 bases; J trimming: 4 bases; junction bases outside the gene matches: 7. Looked up from germline, CDR1 is MNHEY and CDR2 is SVGAGI. In nucleotides, the CDR3 is TGTGCCAGCAGTGGGGACAGCGGACTCTATGGCTACACCTTC. Amino acids: CASSGDSGLYGYTF.

The CDR3 spells CAIGTRGQETQYF. The CDR3 nucleotides read TGTGCCATCGGGACTAGGGGCCAAGAGACCCAGTACTTC. The chain uses TRBV2 and TRBJ2-5, with TRBD2 identical over 8 bases. Germline V gene lookup returns CDR1 SNHLY and CDR2 FYNNEI. Unmatched junction bases numbered 5, after V lost 10 bases and J lost 1 base. The CDR3 spans 13 residues. Variable domain in full (rest from reference TRBV2 and TRBJ2-5): EPEVTQTPSHQVTQMGQEVILRCVPISNHLYFYWYRQILGQKVEFLVSFYNNEISEKSEIFDDQFSVERPDGSNFTLKIRSTKLEDSAMYFCAIGTRGQETQYFGPGTRLLVL.

The table lists this clone with a few counts. The chain recombines TRBV7-2 with TRBJ1-3, with D possibly TRBD1 on 6 matching bases. Trimming stripped 1 base from V and 1 base from J, with 11 bases between. This CDR3 has 16 amino acids. Germline V gene data show CDR1 as SGHTA and CDR2 as FQGNSA. For the CDR3, the DNA is TGTGCCAGCAGCTTAGAAGGGGGGGCTTCTGGAAACACCATATATTTT. This sequence encodes CASSLEGGASGNTIYF.

This clone was seen a single time. The chain joins TRBV9 to TRBJ2-2, with 11 bases identical to TRBD1. Germline CDR1 reads SGDLS; CDR2 reads YYNGEE. Trimming removed 0 bases from V and 8 bases from J; junction bases left unmatched: 6. The CDR3 totals 16 residues. The CDR3 DNA reads TGTGCCAGCAGCGTAGCTGGGGGACAGGGGGTTGGGGAGCTGTTTTTT. It is translated as CASSVAGGQGVGELFF.

This clone was observed a few times. Here the CDR3 reads CASSEPPGQGAFEQFF. The CDR3 DNA is TGTGCCAGCAGTGAACCCCCGGGACAGGGGGCCTTTGAGCAGTTCTTC. The chain couples TRBV25-1 to TRBJ2-1; 12 positions agree with TRBD1. Trimming at V came to 2 bases and at J to 9 bases, leaving 8 bases not matched to a gene. The V gene's germline CDR1 is MGHDK and CDR2 SYGVNS. This CDR3 has 16 amino acids.

The gene calls are TRBV5-4 and TRBJ2-7; 8 bases are a match to TRBD2. V shed 4 bases and J 2 bases; nucleotides not matched to a gene: 11. The CDR3 totals 16 residues. Per germline, CDR1 SGHNT and CDR2 YYREEE (reference sequence). CDR3 sequence: CASSLPGGEGAYEQYF. CDR3 nucleotides: TGTGCCAGCAGCCTTCCGGGGGGGGAGGGCGCCTACGAGCAGTACTTC.

The rearrangement uses TRBV19 and TRBJ1-1, with D possibly TRBD1 on 6 matching bases. Trimming left V 10 bases short and J 5 bases short, with 20 bases between. CDR3 length: 14 amino acids. The germline V gene encodes CDR1 LNHDA and CDR2 SQIVND (reference sequence). The CDR3 region has the DNA TGTGCCAACTCCTCACCTAACAGGGAAACTGAAGCTTTCTTT. As protein: CANSSPNRETEAFF.

Written as DNA, the CDR3 is TGTGCCAGCAGCCAAGATCAGGGGCGAAATTCACCCCTCCACTTT. Translating gives CASSQDQGRNSPLHF. The genes are TRBV4-2 and TRBJ1-6; possibly TRBD1 for D (6 bases). Germline-derived CDR1 and CDR2 are LGHNA and YNFKEQ. Trimming removed 0 bases from V and 7 bases from J, with 10 bases in between. The CDR3 sequence is 15 residues long.

The rearrangement links TRBV6-5 to TRBJ2-7; tentative D call: TRBD2 (5 bases). V shed 2 bases and J shed 0 bases, with 8 bases lying between them. The CDR3 spans 14 residues. The germline CDR1 and CDR2 sequences are MNHEY and SVGAGI. The DNA of the CDR3 is TGTGCCAGCAGTTACAGACTACGCTCCTACGAGCAGTACTTC. This gives the protein CASSYRLRSYEQYF.

In this sample, this clone turned up a few times. V and J are TRBV4-1 and TRBJ1-1; no clear D. V lost 4 bases and J lost 0, with 12 bases in between. CDR3 length: 15 residues. CDR1 is MGHRA, CDR2 YSYEKL, per germline. The CDR3 reads CASSPQILMNTEAFF. Written as DNA, the CDR3 is TGCGCCAGCAGCCCGCAGATTCTCATGAACACTGAAGCTTTCTTT.

V gene TRBV6-6 combines with J gene TRBJ1-5; D is possibly TRBD1 (6 bases). The ends were cut back, 6 bases at V and 7 bases at J, with 13 bases in the middle. CDR3 length equals 13 residues. Germline V CDR1 and CDR2: MNHNY, SVGAGI (reference sequence). The CDR3 DNA sequence: TGTGCCAGCAGAAACAGGGTTGGCCAGCCCCAGCATTTT. Its translation is CASRNRVGQPQHF.

The chain recombines TRBV28 with TRBJ1-5; 7 bases align to TRBD1. The germline gives CDR1 MDHEN, CDR2 SYDVKM. The junction had 8 bases not matched to a gene; V was cut back by 7 bases and J by 2 bases. The CDR3 covers 15 residues. The chain's CDR3 is CASIKGGRGNQPQHF. CDR3 nucleotides: TGTGCCAGCATTAAAGGGGGCAGGGGCAATCAGCCCCAGCATTTT.

The CDR3 DNA is TGCAGCGCTGTGGGGACAGGGGGGCCCAAAAACATTCAGTACTTC. Its protein is CSAVGTGGPKNIQYF. This rearrangement joins TRBV29-1 to TRBJ2-4; 11 nucleotides match TRBD1. Germline assignment: CDR1 SQVTM and CDR2 ANQGSEA. V was clipped by 7 bases and J by 2 bases; unmatched bases: 7. CDR3 size: 15 residues.

The CDR3 region has the DNA TGTGCCAGCTCAGGGCGTATCTACGAGCAGTACTTC. Protein product: CASSGRIYEQYF. This rearrangement joins TRBV28 to TRBJ2-7, with D perhaps TRBD1 (5 bases). From germline, CDR1 is MDHEN and CDR2 SYDVKM. The V end was cut by 8 bases, the J end by 3 bases, with 11 bases between. The length of the CDR3 is 12 residues.